The next 27 T cell receptor beta chains were all read from a single sample in a study of blood T cell repertoires in COVID-19. Produced via immunoSEQ multiplex PCR; TCRdb's table is partial and in-frame only. The sample records roughly 280,000 clones, roughly 83% being singletons. The material sequenced was peripheral blood. These receptors all come from a man aged 55 to 70 who had recovered from COVID-19.

This clone has more than one count but fewer than ten. This rearrangement joins TRBV10-3 to TRBJ1-6; 7 bases are shared with TRBD1. Germline CDR1 ENHRY, CDR2 SYGVKD. With 11 bases clipped from V and 9 bases from J, the junction kept 10 bases outside the gene matches. The CDR3 contains 13 residues. CDR3 sequence (DNA): TGTGCCGCCCGGGACAGTTTCTCTTCACCCCTCCACTTT. Translated: CAARDSFSSPLHF.

V gene TRBV25-1 combines with J gene TRBJ2-1, with 7 bases matching TRBD1. The CDR3 sequence is 14 residues long. Per the germline V gene, CDR1 is MGHDK and CDR2 is SYGVNS. Here the CDR3 DNA reads TGTGCAGCAGGGGGTGGCGCATTCTACAATGAGCAGTTCTTC. Residues: CAAGGGAFYNEQFF.

The rearrangement links TRBV12-3 or TRBV12-4 to TRBJ2-1; a weak D match, TRBD1 (5 bases). With 2 bases removed from V and 7 bases from J, the gap between germline ends came to 6 bases. This CDR3 is built from 12 residues. CDR3 bases: TGTGCCAGCAGTTTACAGGGTAATGAGCAGTTCTTC. It codes for CASSLQGNEQFF.

The chain uses TRBV7-6 and TRBJ2-3, with D perhaps TRBD2 (6 bases). This CDR3 region has 18 residues. V lost 1 base and J lost 4, with 21 bases in between. Per germline, CDR1 SGHVS and CDR2 FNYEAQ. DNA for the CDR3: TGTGCCAGCAGCTTAGTTCCAGCGGGTCCGGTCACATCAGATACGCAGTATTTT. It codes for CASSLVPAGPVTSDTQYF. Looking up the rest from reference TRBV7-6 and TRBJ2-3 gives the full variable domain: GAGVSQSPRYKVTKRGQDVALRCDPISGHVSLYWYRQALGQGPEFLTYFNYEAQQDKSGLPNDRFSAERPEGSISTLTIQRTEQRDSAMYRCASSLVPAGPVTSDTQYFGPGTRLTVL.

V usage is TRBV27 and J usage is TRBJ2-5; the D gene is possibly TRBD1 (5 bases). This CDR3 has 13 residues. The V and J ends lost 4 bases and 4 bases respectively, with 10 bases between them. Germline CDR1 reads MNHEY; CDR2 reads SMNVEV (reference sequence). The DNA for the CDR3 is TGTGCCAGCAGTTCAAGGGGTCCAGAGACCCAGTACTTC. It translates to CASSSRGPETQYF.

V is TRBV4-1 and J is TRBJ1-1, with no clear D. The germline V gene encodes CDR1 MGHRA and CDR2 YSYEKL. V lost 4 bases and J 1 base, leaving 13 bases between the germline ends. The CDR3 covers 15 residues. DNA of the CDR3: TGCGCCAGCAGCCTACCACTGAGTGCGAACACTGAAGCTTTCTTT. Translation gives CASSLPLSANTEAFF.

J is TRBJ1-4 and V is TRBV5-1, with D perhaps TRBD1 (5 bases). The CDR3 contains 16 residues. The V end lost 4 bases, the J end lost 4 bases, and 17 bases lay between the germline ends. Germline V gives CDR1 SGHRS, CDR2 YFSETQ. CDR3: CASSPGGAGSNEKLFF. Here the CDR3 DNA reads TGCGCCAGCAGCCCCGGGGGTGCAGGGAGTAATGAAAAACTGTTTTTT.

The genes are TRBV12-3 or TRBV12-4 and TRBJ1-1; 9 nucleotides align to TRBD1. V shed 2 bases and J 7 bases; nucleotides not matched to a gene: 2. The CDR3 loop spans 13 amino acids. The CDR3 DNA reads as TGTGCCAGCAGTTTAACAGGGGGCGGTGAAGCTTTCTTT. Translating gives CASSLTGGGEAFF.

V and J are TRBV5-5 and TRBJ1-6; D possibly corresponds to TRBD1 (6 bases). Trimming removed 3 bases at V and 4 bases at J, with 8 bases between. CDR1 and CDR2 from the germline V gene are SGHKS and YYEKEE (reference sequence). This CDR3 contains 14 residues. In nucleotides, the CDR3 is TGTGCCAGCAGCTCCGGACAGTATAATTCACCCCTCCACTTT. As protein: CASSSGQYNSPLHF.

As concerns this clone: An end of the junction differs from the germline gene, which may be a read error. The chain combines TRBV6-5 with TRBJ2-3; D perhaps matches TRBD2 (7 bases). The CDR3 is 16 residues long. CDR1 is MNHEY, CDR2 SVGAGI, per germline. The CDR3 is CASSYSSRGGYDRQYF. In DNA, the CDR3 is TGTGCCAGCAGTTACTCCTCTAGGGGGGGGTACGATAGGCAGTATTTT.

This clone was found a few times. This chain joins TRBV12-3 or TRBV12-4 and TRBJ1-1; 8 nucleotides align to TRBD1. V shed 6 bases, J shed 2 bases, and the junction held 2 bases outside the gene matches. The CDR3 is made up of 13 amino acids. CDR3 DNA sequence: TGTGCCAGCAGGACAGGGGTTAACACTGAAGCTTTCTTT. It codes for CASRTGVNTEAFF.

V is TRBV25-1 and J is TRBJ2-5; the match to TRBD2 covers 7 bases. With V trimmed by 3 bases and J by 6 bases, 7 bases remained unmatched. This CDR3 is built from 14 residues. CDR1 and CDR2 from the germline V gene are MGHDK and SYGVNS. Here the CDR3 reads CASSDGLVVKTQYF. The CDR3 bases are TGTGCCAGCAGTGACGGACTAGTAGTGAAGACCCAGTACTTC.

V usage is TRBV5-5 and J usage is TRBJ1-6; D unresolved. From germline, CDR1 is SGHKS and CDR2 YYEKEE (reference sequence). The CDR3 is 15 residues long. V dropped 2 bases and J dropped 5 bases, with 11 bases sitting between them. CDR3: CASSFSGSDNSPLHF. CDR3 DNA sequence: TGTGCCAGCAGCTTTTCCGGGTCAGATAATTCACCCCTCCACTTT.

This clone has a single count. V is TRBV7-3 and J is TRBJ2-1, with a possible D match to TRBD2 (6 bases). The CDR3 covers 15 residues. The ends were cut back, 5 bases at V and 8 bases at J, with 19 bases in the middle. Germline assignment: CDR1 SGHTA and CDR2 FQGTGA. CDR3: CASSASHPASDEQFF. The CDR3, as DNA: TGTGCCAGCAGCGCATCCCATCCGGCTAGCGATGAGCAGTTCTTC.

The CDR3 spells CASSETFGQGRKDTQYF. The DNA for the CDR3 is TGTGCCAGCAGTGAAACCTTCGGACAGGGAAGGAAAGATACGCAGTATTTT. This chain uses TRBV28 with TRBJ2-3; 8 bases fit TRBD1. The germline V gene has CDR1 MDHEN and CDR2 SYDVKM. Trimming cost V 5 bases and J 5 bases; bases outside gene matches: 15. The length of the CDR3 is 17 residues.

This clone was seen just once. Other DNA sequences in this sample translate to the same CDR3. The rearrangement uses TRBV15 and TRBJ1-1; D unclear. Trimming shortened V by 0 bases and J by 2 bases, and 7 bases separated the two germline ends. The V gene's germline CDR1 is LNHNV and CDR2 YYDKDF (reference sequence). This CDR3 is built from 14 residues. CDR3 protein: CATSREGRNTEAFF. CDR3 sequence (DNA): TGTGCCACCAGCAGAGAGGGCAGAAACACTGAAGCTTTCTTT.

The chain carries TRBV12-5 and TRBJ1-2, with unresolved D. Germline V gene lookup returns CDR1 LGHNT and CDR2 FRNRAP. Trimming stripped 0 bases from V and 4 bases from J, with 12 bases between. The CDR3 runs to 15 residues. This CDR3 reads CASGLVRVQLYGYTF. CDR3 nucleotide sequence: TGTGCTAGTGGTTTGGTACGGGTACAACTCTATGGCTACACCTTC.

The rearrangement uses TRBV29-1 and TRBJ2-7, with TRBD2 matching 11 bases. V lost 4 bases and J lost 7; bases outside the gene matches: 21. The germline V gene has CDR1 SQVTM and CDR2 ANQGSEA. The CDR3 has 18 residues. Here the CDR3 DNA reads TGCAGCGTTGGGGTTGGAGGGAGACTAGCGGGGAGTGTGGGGGAGCAGTACTTC. Translating it yields CSVGVGGRLAGSVGEQYF.

The chain uses TRBV3-1 (or the pseudogene TRBV3-2) and TRBJ2-5, with 13 nucleotides matching TRBD2. Losses at the gene ends were 2 bases for V and 5 bases for J; bases not matched to a gene: 11. Germline values: CDR1 LGHDT, CDR2 YNNKEL (reference sequence). The CDR3 length is 18 residues. CDR3 DNA sequence: TGTGCCAGCAGCCAATTTGGACTAGCGGGGGCCCGTGGGGAGACCCAGTACTTC. Protein: CASSQFGLAGARGETQYF.

V gene TRBV5-1 combines with J gene TRBJ2-7, with TRBD1 matching over 8 bases. CDR1 is SGHRS, CDR2 YFSETQ, per germline. V lost 5 bases and J lost 3; bases outside the gene matches: 16. The CDR3 runs to 17 residues. The CDR3 region is CASSLLVRTGPGYEQYF. DNA for the CDR3: TGCGCCAGCAGTTTGCTGGTTCGGACAGGGCCAGGCTACGAGCAGTACTTC. Drawing the rest from reference TRBV5-1 and TRBJ2-7, the complete variable domain is KAGVTQTPRYLIKTRGQQVTLSCSPISGHRSVSWYQQTPGQGLQFLFEYFSETQRNKGNFPGRFSGRQFSNSRSEMNVSTLELGDSALYLCASSLLVRTGPGYEQYFGPGTRLTVT.

The J gene is TRBJ2-7, the V gene TRBV7-2; a possible D gene is TRBD1 (5 bases). In germline, CDR1 is SGHTA, CDR2 FQGNSA. The V and J ends lost 3 bases and 0 bases respectively, with 9 bases between them. The CDR3 is 14 residues long. CDR3 sequence: CASSFGHSSYEQYF. In DNA form, the CDR3 reads TGTGCCAGCAGCTTCGGACACAGCTCCTACGAGCAGTACTTC.

This clone showed up just a few times. Other DNA variants within this sample encode the same CDR3. The J gene is TRBJ2-5, the V gene TRBV10-3, with D perhaps TRBD1 (5 bases). This CDR3 is 14 amino acids long. Germline V gives CDR1 ENHRY, CDR2 SYGVKD. V lost 0 bases and J 1 base, leaving 6 bases between the germline ends. Here the CDR3 DNA reads TGTGCCATCAGTGAGTCGACAGCCCAAGAGACCCAGTACTTC. It is translated as CAISESTAQETQYF.

The chain links TRBV30 to TRBJ2-7; D is possibly TRBD1 (6 bases). CDR1 is GTSNPN and CDR2 is SVGIG in the germline V gene (reference sequence). This CDR3 has 13 residues. V dropped 0 bases and J dropped 6 bases, with 12 bases sitting between them. The CDR3 spells CAWSVNTGREQYF. The CDR3 DNA sequence: TGTGCCTGGAGTGTGAATACAGGGCGCGAGCAGTACTTC.

This rearrangement joins TRBV6-2 or TRBV6-3 to TRBJ2-7, with TRBD1 matching over 7 bases. The V gene's germline CDR1 is MNHEY and CDR2 SVGEGT. The V and J ends lost 0 bases and 5 bases, in that order; junction bases with no gene match: 7. The CDR3 is made up of 15 amino acids. Written as DNA, the CDR3 is TGTGCCAGCAGTTACTCGACAGGGTGGTTGCACGAGCAGTACTTC. Translated, it gives CASSYSTGWLHEQYF.

The rearrangement links TRBV7-9 to TRBJ2-3; unclear D gene. Trimming stripped 2 bases from V and 5 bases from J, with 5 bases between. Looked up from germline, CDR1 is SEHNR and CDR2 is FQNEAQ (reference sequence). The CDR3 length is 12 residues. The CDR3 reads CASSLSKDTQYF. The CDR3 DNA follows: TGTGCCAGCAGCTTATCTAAAGATACGCAGTATTTT.

The rearrangement links TRBV18 to TRBJ1-6, with D maybe TRBD1 (6 bases). CDR1 is KGHSH, CDR2 LQKENI, per germline. The CDR3 extends over 14 amino acids. V gave up 6 bases and J gave up 9 bases, with 15 bases separating them. CDR3 region: CASSRDRLGSPLHF. The DNA of the CDR3 is TGTGCCAGCTCTCGTGACAGGCTTGGTTCACCCCTCCACTTT. The whole variable domain, remainder taken from reference TRBV18 and TRBJ1-6, is NAGVMQNPRHLVRRRGQEARLRCSPMKGHSHVYWYRQLPEEGLKFMVYLQKENIIDESGMPKERFSAEFPKEGPSILRIQQVVRGDSAAYFCASSRDRLGSPLHFGNGTRLTVT.

This clone was found once. The J gene is TRBJ1-5, the V gene TRBV20-1; D is uncertain. The CDR3 is made up of 14 amino acids. Germline CDR1 is DFQATT and CDR2 is SNEGSKA (reference sequence). V dropped 3 bases and J dropped 3 bases, with 12 bases sitting between them. CDR3 region: CSASNGDLNQPQHF. The CDR3 bases are TGCAGTGCTAGTAACGGGGATCTCAATCAGCCCCAGCATTTT.